One sample yielded the 17 T cell receptor beta chains listed below, sequenced in a study of T-cell memory formation after mild COVID-19. Using its own MiXCR run on the 5' RACE reads, TCRdb lists one record per CDR3 protein. The table includes fewer than 600,000 distinct CDR3 sequences, less than 25% detected once. The sample was PBMCs or a T cell subset sorted from them (not recorded which). These receptors were obtained from an adult woman who had mild COVID-19 (a few samples of this study predate the infection). Cell type and time point are not known.

This clonotype appeared a few times. The V call is TRBV7-6, the J call TRBJ1-1; weak D call: TRBD1 (6 bases). V was trimmed by 6 bases and J by 5 bases, leaving 16 bases between them. This CDR3 has 14 residues. From germline, CDR1 is SGHVS and CDR2 FNYEAQ. CDR3: CASSPRGGWTEAFF. The DNA for the CDR3 is TGTGCCAGCAGTCCAAGGGGGGGATGGACTGAAGCTTTCTTT.

The chain combines TRBV29-1 with TRBJ1-1; 7 bases are shared with TRBD1. The CDR3 has 13 amino acids. Germline V gene lookup returns CDR1 SQVTM and CDR2 ANQGSEA. Trimming removed 7 bases from V and 4 bases from J; junction bases left unmatched: 9. Here the CDR3 reads CSGATGSLTEAFF. CDR3 in DNA: TGCAGCGGCGCGACAGGGTCACTCACTGAAGCTTTCTTT. Full variable domain (missing parts from reference TRBV29-1 and TRBJ1-1): SAVISQKPSRDICQRGTSLTIQCQVDSQVTMMFWYRQQPGQSLTLIATANQGSEATYESGFVIDKFPISRPNLTFSTLTVSNMSPEDSSIYLCSGATGSLTEAFFGQGTRLTVV.

This clonotype was counted ten times or more. The chain combines TRBV4-1 with TRBJ2-2, with TRBD1 identical over 7 bases. Germline V gives CDR1 MGHRA, CDR2 YSYEKL. The V and J ends lost 5 bases and 6 bases, in that order; junction bases with no gene match: 6. This CDR3 region has 14 residues. The CDR3 DNA sequence: TGCGCCAGCAGCTTTGACAGGGCCCCCGGGGAGCTGTTTTTT. Its translation: CASSFDRAPGELFF.

The V call is TRBV7-9, the J call TRBJ2-7; 8 nucleotides line up with TRBD1. This CDR3 is 12 amino acids long. J lost 2 bases, V lost 11 bases, and 5 bases had no gene match. Germline loops: CDR1 SEHNR, CDR2 FQNEAQ (reference sequence). The CDR3 loop is CASQGVAYEQYF. The CDR3 DNA follows: TGTGCCTCACAGGGGGTGGCCTACGAGCAGTACTTC.

This clonotype has just a few counts. The chain carries TRBV27 and TRBJ2-3, with D tentatively TRBD2 (5 bases). Deletions cut 3 bases from V and 2 bases from J, with 15 bases between. In germline, CDR1 is MNHEY, CDR2 SMNVEV (reference sequence). The CDR3 sequence is 16 residues long. CDR3 in DNA: TGTGCCAGCAGTTTCCGGGATTCAACTTACACAGATACGCAGTATTTT. Residues: CASSFRDSTYTDTQYF.

The chain uses TRBV27 and TRBJ1-1; the D gene is possibly TRBD1 (5 bases). The CDR3 contains 13 residues. Trimming stripped 3 bases from V and 6 bases from J, with 11 bases between. CDR1 and CDR2 from the germline V gene are MNHEY and SMNVEV (reference sequence). The CDR3 DNA reads TGTGCCAGCAGTTTTAGGGGCAAGGCTGAAGCTTTCTTT. Protein: CASSFRGKAEAFF.

This clonotype was picked up a small number of times. This rearrangement joins TRBV5-1 to TRBJ2-7, with TRBD2 matching 8 bases. The V and J ends lost 4 bases and 2 bases, in that order; junction bases with no gene match: 5. The germline V gene encodes CDR1 SGHRS and CDR2 YFSETQ. The CDR3 contains 14 residues. The CDR3: CASSMGLVAYEQYF. The CDR3 DNA reads TGCGCCAGCAGCATGGGACTAGTCGCCTACGAGCAGTACTTC.

The chain combines TRBV11-2 with TRBJ1-1; 12 nucleotides match TRBD1. V dropped 1 base and J dropped 4; count of bases not matched to a gene: 19. The CDR3 spans 21 residues. Per the germline V gene, CDR1 is SGHAT and CDR2 is FQNNGV. The CDR3 nucleotides are TGTGCCAGCAGCTTAGGGTACGCCCGGACCGGGACAGGGGGCGGAGGCACTGAAGCTTTCTTT. Amino acid sequence: CASSLGYARTGTGGGGTEAFF.

The chain is built from TRBV4-1 and TRBJ1-5; 10 nucleotides match TRBD1. Losses at the gene ends were 4 bases for V and 4 bases for J; bases not matched to a gene: 7. This CDR3 is 16 amino acids long. Germline CDR1 and CDR2: MGHRA and YSYEKL. The CDR3 region is CASSRGTGDTNQPQHF. The CDR3 DNA follows: TGCGCCAGCAGCCGAGGGACAGGGGATACTAATCAGCCCCAGCATTTT.

This clonotype appeared a few times. The gene calls are TRBV6-5 and TRBJ1-6; D is uncertain. The CDR3 spans 15 residues. CDR1 and CDR2 (germline): MNHEY, SVGAGI. The V gene lost 5 bases and the J gene lost 6 bases, with 14 bases spanning the gap. CDR3: CASSRQWEFNSPLHF. CDR3 coding DNA: TGTGCCAGCAGTCGCCAGTGGGAGTTTAATTCACCCCTCCACTTT.

This clonotype has more than one count but fewer than ten. The J gene is TRBJ2-5, the V gene TRBV6-1, with a tentative D call TRBD1 (5 bases). The CDR3 sequence is 14 residues long. Germline loops: CDR1 MNHNS, CDR2 SASEGT. Trimming removed 3 bases at V and 8 bases at J, with 16 bases between. The CDR3 DNA sequence: TGTGCCAGCAGTGAGAAGGTGATTGGACATACCCAGTACTTC. Translated, it gives CASSEKVIGHTQYF.

The chain recombines TRBV15 with TRBJ2-4; D is undetermined. V dropped 0 bases and J dropped 10 bases, with 10 bases sitting between them. CDR1 is LNHNV, CDR2 YYDKDF, per germline (reference sequence). The CDR3 sequence is 13 residues long. The CDR3 sequence is CATSRDPPGIQYF. The CDR3 DNA reads TGTGCCACCAGCAGAGATCCTCCCGGAATTCAGTACTTC.

The rearrangement links TRBV7-9 to TRBJ1-1; D is unclear. Germline CDR1 is SEHNR and CDR2 is FQNEAQ (reference sequence). The V end was cut by 4 bases, the J end by 3 bases, with 18 bases between. This CDR3 spans 16 amino acids. The CDR3: CASSSRRSLADTEAFF. Here the CDR3 DNA reads TGTGCCAGCAGCTCCAGGCGAAGCCTCGCAGACACTGAAGCTTTCTTT.

This clonotype was picked up a small number of times. This chain links TRBV12-3 or TRBV12-4 with TRBJ1-1; D not certain. Trimming removed 6 bases at V and 1 base at J, with 12 bases between. The CDR3 spans 14 residues. The CDR3 is CASSFRHPNTEAFF. As DNA, the CDR3 is TGTGCCAGCAGCTTTCGTCACCCGAACACTGAAGCTTTCTTT.

This clonotype was seen ten or more times. DNA of the CDR3: TGTGCCAGCAGTTTGGCGGGACCCAACACTGAAGCTTTCTTT. Amino acids: CASSLAGPNTEAFF. The chain combines TRBV12-3 or TRBV12-4 with TRBJ1-1; a weak D match, TRBD1 (5 bases). The CDR3 sequence is 14 residues long. Trimming shortened V by 3 bases and J by 2 bases, and 10 bases separated the two germline ends.

This clonotype occurred a few times. J is TRBJ1-5 and V is TRBV4-3; maybe TRBD1 (6 bases). There are 18 residues in the CDR3. Germline-derived CDR1 and CDR2 are LGHNA and YSLEER. V was shortened by 1 base and J by 3 bases, with 19 bases between the two germline ends. CDR3 in DNA: TGCGCCAGCAGCCAAGCCACAGGGTTCGGAGGTGTCAATCAGCCCCAGCATTTT. Translating gives CASSQATGFGGVNQPQHF.

Only a few counts were recorded for this clonotype. The rearrangement links TRBV5-6 to TRBJ1-1; D ambiguous. CDR1 is SGHDT, CDR2 YYEEEE, per germline. Trimming stripped 4 bases from V and 1 base from J, with 14 bases between. The CDR3 covers 15 residues. The chain's CDR3 is CASSRGGLSNTEAFF. CDR3 in DNA: TGTGCCAGCAGCCGCGGAGGTCTTTCGAACACTGAAGCTTTCTTT.